The 8 T cell receptor beta chains below were found in one sample sequenced in a study of beta chain features in type 1 diabetes (dated by TCRdb to the late 2010s). The method behind the library was the immunoSEQ multiplex PCR assay. The High Capacity cDNA Reverse Transcription Kit was used to reverse transcribe all of the isolated RNA, meaning that expressed TCRB transcripts were what got sequenced. Entries here come from immuneACCESS through TCRdb and include only in-frame sequences with V and J called. Some clones fail to appear in such tables; in the studies checked, an unresolved V gene covers under half of the shortfall, and the cause of the remainder is unknown. A total of 810,000 or so clones appear in this sample, about 17% of them only once. The top ten clonotypes cover 0.02% to 0.03% of the sample. Material: naive CD4+ T cells from blood. The cell subset or site label, read with the paper, signifies: true naive CD4+ T cells. These receptor sequences come from a woman under 30 in good health.

V and J are TRBV2 and TRBJ1-5, with a weak D call TRBD1 (6 bases). The CDR3 runs 14 residues. The V and J ends lost 1 base and 6 bases respectively, with 10 bases between them. CDR1 SNHLY and CDR2 FYNNEI come from the germline V gene. CDR3 DNA sequence: TGTGCCAGCAGTGAAGATAGGGGGACTCAGCCCCAGCATTTT. Translated: CASSEDRGTQPQHF.

In this sample, this clone turned up a few times. This sequence joins TRBV27 and TRBJ2-7; 12 bases are shared with TRBD2. V shed 2 bases and J 6 bases; nucleotides not matched to a gene: 8. This CDR3 contains 16 residues. Germline V CDR1 and CDR2: MNHEY, SMNVEV (reference sequence). This chain's CDR3 is CASSLRFLAGGGEQYF. The CDR3 DNA follows: TGTGCCAGCAGTTTACGGTTCCTAGCGGGGGGGGGCGAGCAGTACTTC.

The chain uses TRBV14 and TRBJ2-7; no firm D call. The germline V gene has CDR1 SGHDN and CDR2 FVKESK. The CDR3 is made up of 11 amino acids. V dropped 8 bases and J dropped 9 bases, with 14 bases sitting between them. The CDR3 DNA reads as TGTGCCAGCTCCCAATACAATTGGCAGTACTTC. Translated, it gives CASSQYNWQYF.

This chain joins TRBV15 and TRBJ2-7; D might be TRBD1 (5 bases). The V gene lost 0 bases and the J gene lost 1 base, with 13 bases spanning the gap. CDR3 length: 16 residues. The germline V gene encodes CDR1 LNHNV and CDR2 YYDKDF (reference sequence). CDR3 protein: CATSRDRQGGSYEQYF. The CDR3 DNA reads TGTGCCACCAGCAGAGATAGGCAGGGCGGTTCCTACGAGCAGTACTTC.

This clone was detected only a few times. The rearrangement joins TRBV19 to TRBJ1-1, with D perhaps TRBD1 (5 bases). The CDR3 loop spans 13 amino acids. V was trimmed by 8 bases and J by 2 bases, leaving 12 bases between them. Germline V gene lookup returns CDR1 LNHDA and CDR2 SQIVND (reference sequence). The CDR3 spells CASSLTANTEAFF. CDR3 DNA sequence: TGTGCCAGTTCCTTGACAGCTAACACTGAAGCTTTCTTT. The full variable domain, its missing parts supplied by reference TRBV19 and TRBJ1-1, is DGGITQSPKYLFRKEGQNVTLSCEQNLNHDAMYWYRQDPGQGLRLIYYSQIVNDFQKGDIAEGYSVSREKKESFPLTVTSAQKNPTAFYLCASSLTANTEAFFGQGTRLTVV.

This clone was counted only a few times. The chain combines TRBV6-6 with TRBJ2-7; D perhaps matches TRBD1 (5 bases). From germline, CDR1 is MNHNY and CDR2 SVGAGI (reference sequence). The germline V and J ends were trimmed by 8 bases and 0 bases, with 14 bases remaining between them. CDR3 length: 14 amino acids. The DNA of the CDR3 is TGTGCCAGCCGGTGGGGCCTCTCCTCCTACGAGCAGTACTTC. Translating it yields CASRWGLSSYEQYF.

This clone showed up just a few times. This chain links TRBV5-1 with TRBJ1-2; a possible D gene is TRBD1 (6 bases). CDR3 size: 17 residues. V was cut by 0 bases and J by 7 bases, with 22 bases left in between. From germline, CDR1 is SGHRS and CDR2 YFSETQ. CDR3: CASSLAGPTGSVFGYTF. Written as DNA, the CDR3 is TGCGCCAGCAGCTTGGCCGGGCCCACAGGGAGTGTCTTTGGCTACACCTTC. Filled out from reference TRBV5-1 and TRBJ1-2, the complete variable domain reads KAGVTQTPRYLIKTRGQQVTLSCSPISGHRSVSWYQQTPGQGLQFLFEYFSETQRNKGNFPGRFSGRQFSNSRSEMNVSTLELGDSALYLCASSLAGPTGSVFGYTFGSGTRLTVV.

This clone has only a few counts. V usage is TRBV10-2 and J usage is TRBJ2-7; TRBD2 agrees at 10 bases. V was pared by 1 base and J by 6 bases, with 9 bases of the junction left unmatched. The CDR3 contains 16 residues. In germline, CDR1 is WSHSY, CDR2 SAAADI. CDR3 nucleotides: TGCGCCAGCAGTGAGTACAGAGCGGGAGGGATGTGCGAGCAGTACTTC. Translated: CASSEYRAGGMCEQYF.